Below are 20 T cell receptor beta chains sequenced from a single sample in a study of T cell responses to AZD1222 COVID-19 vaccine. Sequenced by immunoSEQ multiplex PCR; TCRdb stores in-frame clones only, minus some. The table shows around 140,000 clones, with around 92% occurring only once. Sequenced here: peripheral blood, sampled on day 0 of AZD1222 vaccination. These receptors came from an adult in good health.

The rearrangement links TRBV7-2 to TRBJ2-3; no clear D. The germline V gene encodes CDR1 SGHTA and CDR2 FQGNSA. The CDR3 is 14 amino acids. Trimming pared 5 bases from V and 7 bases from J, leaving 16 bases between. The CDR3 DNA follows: TGTGCCAGCAGCCTGGCTAACTATGGAAATACGCAGTATTTT. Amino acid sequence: CASSLANYGNTQYF.

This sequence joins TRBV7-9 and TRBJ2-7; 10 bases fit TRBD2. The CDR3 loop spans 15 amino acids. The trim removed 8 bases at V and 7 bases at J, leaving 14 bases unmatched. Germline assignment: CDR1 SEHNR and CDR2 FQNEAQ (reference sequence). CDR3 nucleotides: TGTGCCAGCGGACAACTAGCGGGAACCCTCTTAGAGCAGTACTTC. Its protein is CASGQLAGTLLEQYF.

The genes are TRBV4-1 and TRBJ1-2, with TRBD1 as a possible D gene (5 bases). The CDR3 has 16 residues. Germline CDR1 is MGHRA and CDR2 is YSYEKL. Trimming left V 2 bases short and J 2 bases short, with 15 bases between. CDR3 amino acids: CASSQSWDLRNYGYTF. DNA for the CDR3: TGCGCCAGCAGCCAATCCTGGGACCTAAGGAACTATGGCTACACCTTC.

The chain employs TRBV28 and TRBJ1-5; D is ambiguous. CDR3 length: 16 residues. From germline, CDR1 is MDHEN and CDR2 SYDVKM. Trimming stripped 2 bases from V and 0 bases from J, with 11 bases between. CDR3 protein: CASSLNALYSNQPQHF. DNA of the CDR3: TGTGCCAGCAGTTTAAATGCACTCTATAGCAATCAGCCCCAGCATTTT.

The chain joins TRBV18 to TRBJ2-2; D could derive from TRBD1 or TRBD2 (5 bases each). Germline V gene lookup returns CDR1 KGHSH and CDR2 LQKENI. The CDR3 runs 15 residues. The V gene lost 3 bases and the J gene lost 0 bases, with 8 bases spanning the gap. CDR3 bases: TGTGCCAGCTCACCGGGACGTACGAACACCGGGGAGCTGTTTTTT. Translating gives CASSPGRTNTGELFF.

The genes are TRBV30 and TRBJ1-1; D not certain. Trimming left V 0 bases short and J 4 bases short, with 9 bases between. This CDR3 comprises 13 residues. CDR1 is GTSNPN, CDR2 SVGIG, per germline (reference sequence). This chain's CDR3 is CAWSVPVTTEAFF. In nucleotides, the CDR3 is TGTGCCTGGAGTGTACCGGTCACCACTGAAGCTTTCTTT.

The CDR3 region is CASSTGLAGGIDTQYF. The CDR3 DNA follows: TGCGCCAGCAGCACGGGACTAGCGGGGGGAATAGATACGCAGTATTTT. The V gene is TRBV5-1, the J gene TRBJ2-3; 15 positions agree with TRBD2. The junction had 5 bases not matched to a gene; V was cut back by 4 bases and J by 5 bases. Germline V gene lookup returns CDR1 SGHRS and CDR2 YFSETQ. The CDR3 loop spans 16 amino acids.

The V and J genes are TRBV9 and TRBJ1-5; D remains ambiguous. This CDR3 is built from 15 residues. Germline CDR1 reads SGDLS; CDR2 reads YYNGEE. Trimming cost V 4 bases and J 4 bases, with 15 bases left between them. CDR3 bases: TGTGCCAGCAGCCCAAGGAGCGGCACTAATCAGCCCCAGCATTTT. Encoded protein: CASSPRSGTNQPQHF.

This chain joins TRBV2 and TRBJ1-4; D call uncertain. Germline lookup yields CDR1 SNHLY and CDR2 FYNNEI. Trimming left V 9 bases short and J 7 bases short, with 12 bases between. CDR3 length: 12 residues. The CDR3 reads CARQALGEKLFF. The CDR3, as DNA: TGTGCCAGGCAGGCTCTTGGTGAAAAACTGTTTTTT.

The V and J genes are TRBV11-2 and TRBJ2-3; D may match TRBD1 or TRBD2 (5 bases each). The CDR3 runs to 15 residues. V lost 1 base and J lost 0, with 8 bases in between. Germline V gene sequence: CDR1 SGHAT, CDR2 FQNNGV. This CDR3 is CASSLGGGSTDTQYF. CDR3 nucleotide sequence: TGTGCCAGCAGCTTAGGGGGCGGGAGCACAGATACGCAGTATTTT.

CDR3 DNA sequence: TGCGCCAGCGCGGGACTAGCGGGGACCGGGGAGCTGTTTTTT. As protein: CASAGLAGTGELFF. V gene TRBV5-1 combines with J gene TRBJ2-2, with 13 bases matching TRBD2. In germline, CDR1 is SGHRS, CDR2 YFSETQ. The ends lost 7 bases at V and 5 bases at J; junction bases unmatched: 2. This CDR3 spans 14 amino acids. Complete variable domain (other parts from reference TRBV5-1 and TRBJ2-2): KAGVTQTPRYLIKTRGQQVTLSCSPISGHRSVSWYQQTPGQGLQFLFEYFSETQRNKGNFPGRFSGRQFSNSRSEMNVSTLELGDSALYLCASAGLAGTGELFFGEGSRLTVL.

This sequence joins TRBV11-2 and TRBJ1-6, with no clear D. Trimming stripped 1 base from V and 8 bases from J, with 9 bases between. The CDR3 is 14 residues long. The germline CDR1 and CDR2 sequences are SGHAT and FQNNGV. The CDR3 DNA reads TGTGCCAGCAGCTTAGCCCTTGGGCATTCACCCCTCCACTTT. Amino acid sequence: CASSLALGHSPLHF.

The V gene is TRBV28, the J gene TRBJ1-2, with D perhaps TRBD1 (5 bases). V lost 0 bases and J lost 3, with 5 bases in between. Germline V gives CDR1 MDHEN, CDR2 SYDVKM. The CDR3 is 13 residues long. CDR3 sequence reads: CASSLWTDYGYTF. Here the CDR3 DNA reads TGTGCCAGCAGTTTATGGACAGACTATGGCTACACCTTC.

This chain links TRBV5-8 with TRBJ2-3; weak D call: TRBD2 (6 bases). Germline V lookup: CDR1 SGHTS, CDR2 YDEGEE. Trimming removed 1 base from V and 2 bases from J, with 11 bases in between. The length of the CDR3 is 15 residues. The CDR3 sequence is CASSLWAGYTDTQYF. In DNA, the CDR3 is TGTGCCAGCAGCTTGTGGGCGGGATACACAGATACGCAGTATTTT.

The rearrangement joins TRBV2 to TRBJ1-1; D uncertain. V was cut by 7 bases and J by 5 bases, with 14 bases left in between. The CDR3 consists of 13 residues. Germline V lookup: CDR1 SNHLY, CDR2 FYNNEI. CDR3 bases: TGTGCCAGCATTCCGCTCACGGGTACTGAAGCTTTCTTT. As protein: CASIPLTGTEAFF.

The CDR3 nucleotides are TGCGCCAGCAGTCAATCCGGGCAGGGGAAAGTGGAGAGAAAGTACTTC. Residues: CASSQSGQGKVERKYF. V usage is TRBV23-1 and J usage is TRBJ2-7, with TRBD1 as a possible D gene (6 bases). TRBV23-1 is given ORF status, its function remaining uncertain. The CDR3 spans 16 residues. Trimming left V 0 bases short and J 11 bases short, with 23 bases between.

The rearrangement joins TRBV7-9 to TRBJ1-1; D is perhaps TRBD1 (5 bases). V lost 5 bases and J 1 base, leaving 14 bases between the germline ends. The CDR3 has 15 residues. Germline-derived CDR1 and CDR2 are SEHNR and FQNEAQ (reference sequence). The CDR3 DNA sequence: TGTGCCAGCAGCCCGCGAGGACATCAGAACACTGAAGCTTTCTTT. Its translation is CASSPRGHQNTEAFF.

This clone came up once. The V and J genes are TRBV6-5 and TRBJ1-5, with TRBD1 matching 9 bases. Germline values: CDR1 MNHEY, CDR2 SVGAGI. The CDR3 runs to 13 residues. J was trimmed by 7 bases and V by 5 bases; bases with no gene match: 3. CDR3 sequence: CASSTTGGQPQHF. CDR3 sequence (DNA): TGTGCCAGCAGTACGACAGGGGGGCAGCCCCAGCATTTT.

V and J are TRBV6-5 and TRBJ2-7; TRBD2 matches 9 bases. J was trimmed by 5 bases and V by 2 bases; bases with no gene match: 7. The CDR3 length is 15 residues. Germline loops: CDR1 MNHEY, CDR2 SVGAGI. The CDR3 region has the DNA TGTGCCAGCAGTTACGATCTAGCGGGAAACGACGAGCAGTACTTC. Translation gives CASSYDLAGNDEQYF.

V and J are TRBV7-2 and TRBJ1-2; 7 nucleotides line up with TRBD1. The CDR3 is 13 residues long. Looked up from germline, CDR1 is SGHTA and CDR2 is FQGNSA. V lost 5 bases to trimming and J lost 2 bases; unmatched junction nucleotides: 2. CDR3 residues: CASSQGQNYGYTF. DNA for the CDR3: TGTGCCAGCAGCCAGGGACAGAACTATGGCTACACCTTC.